The next 25 T cell receptor beta chains were all read from a single sample in a study of T cell clonotyping in hematopoietic cell transplantation. As for time point: recipient sample about 28 days before transplant, after cytoreduction. Some clones are missing from TCRdb's copy, which holds only in-frame ones; the method was immunoSEQ multiplex PCR. The repertoire consists of fewer than 100,000 clones, with 90% to 96% occurring once and the leading ten covering approximately 1.8%. The specimen comprised peripheral blood mononuclear cells, sampled before stem cell transplant. These receptors were obtained from a woman between 50 and 59 years old with acute myeloid leukemia. Some clones in this sample may be carry-over from other donors' samples.

This chain joins TRBV28 and TRBJ2-7; weak D call: TRBD2 (6 bases). V shed 5 bases and J shed 0 bases, with 14 bases lying between them. CDR3 size: 15 residues. Germline V gene data show CDR1 as MDHEN and CDR2 as SYDVKM. The chain's CDR3 is CASSRQEGPSYEQYF. In DNA form, the CDR3 reads TGTGCCAGCAGTCGCCAGGAGGGACCCTCCTACGAGCAGTACTTC.

CDR3 in DNA: TGTGCCAGCTCACCACTAAACGGAGGTGACACCGGGGAGCTGTTTTTT. Its protein product is CASSPLNGGDTGELFF. This sequence joins TRBV18 and TRBJ2-2; a weak D match, TRBD2 (5 bases). The CDR3 runs 16 residues. Germline CDR1 and CDR2: KGHSH and LQKENI. Between the trimmed V and J ends, which lost 1 base and 3 bases, there was a span of 12 bases. Full variable domain (outside the CDR3, taken from reference TRBV18 and TRBJ2-2): NAGVMQNPRHLVRRRGQEARLRCSPMKGHSHVYWYRQLPEEGLKFMVYLQKENIIDESGMPKERFSAEFPKEGPSILRIQQVVRGDSAAYFCASSPLNGGDTGELFFGEGSRLTVL.

The V and J genes are TRBV20-1 and TRBJ2-3, with D unclear. Germline assignment: CDR1 DFQATT and CDR2 SNEGSKA (reference sequence). This CDR3 comprises 11 residues. V lost 2 bases, J lost 6 bases, and 6 bases lay in between. The CDR3 region is CSARSLDTQYF. The CDR3 DNA reads TGCAGTGCTAGATCGTTGGATACGCAGTATTTT.

The V gene is TRBV19, the J gene TRBJ1-2, with a possible D match to TRBD1 (5 bases). Germline V gene data show CDR1 as LNHDA and CDR2 as SQIVND (reference sequence). This CDR3 comprises 13 residues. V lost 4 bases and J lost 6, with 12 bases in between. This CDR3 is CASSNAGRDGYTF. CDR3 bases: TGTGCCAGTAGTAACGCGGGACGGGATGGCTACACCTTC.

This chain joins TRBV28 and TRBJ1-4, with 8 bases aligning to TRBD1. Germline CDR1 and CDR2: MDHEN and SYDVKM. V was pared by 4 bases and J by 8 bases, with 9 bases of the junction left unmatched. This CDR3 is built from 15 residues. The CDR3 bases are TGTGCCAGCAGTTCCCGCGACAGGGGAGAGGAAAAACTGTTTTTT. Translation: CASSSRDRGEEKLFF.

The rearrangement links TRBV30 to TRBJ1-5, with D perhaps matching TRBD1 (5 bases). V lost 2 bases and J 5 bases, leaving 10 bases between the germline ends. The CDR3 is 13 residues long. The germline gives CDR1 GTSNPN, CDR2 SVGIG (reference sequence). The CDR3: CAWSQQGHQPQHF. The CDR3 DNA sequence: TGTGCCTGGAGTCAGCAGGGCCATCAGCCCCAGCATTTT.

This chain joins TRBV4-2 and TRBJ1-5; D is perhaps TRBD1 (5 bases). The CDR3 has 14 residues. Trimming stripped 0 bases from V and 7 bases from J, with 10 bases between. Germline CDR1 and CDR2: LGHNA and YNFKEQ. The CDR3 reads CASSQDLGGQPQHF. The DNA for the CDR3 is TGTGCCAGCAGCCAAGATTTGGGGGGGCAGCCCCAGCATTTT.

The rearrangement joins TRBV10-1 to TRBJ2-3; perhaps D is TRBD1 or TRBD2 (6 bases each). Germline lookup yields CDR1 WNHNN and CDR2 SYGVQD (reference sequence). The CDR3 contains 16 residues. V dropped 1 base and J dropped 0 bases, with 11 bases sitting between them. The CDR3 region is CASSEFGGPSTDTQYF. For the CDR3, the DNA is TGCGCCAGCAGTGAGTTTGGGGGGCCTAGCACAGATACGCAGTATTTT.

This chain joins TRBV5-1 and TRBJ2-3, with D perhaps TRBD1 (8 bases). V shed 0 bases and J shed 5 bases, with 16 bases lying between them. The CDR3 totals 16 residues. Germline values: CDR1 SGHRS, CDR2 YFSETQ. The CDR3 spells CASSLDGQGGRDTQYF. The CDR3 nucleotides read TGCGCCAGCAGCTTGGATGGACAGGGAGGGAGAGATACGCAGTATTTT.

The rearrangement links TRBV6-1 to TRBJ1-2; D gene unclear. This CDR3 is 13 amino acids long. The germline gives CDR1 MNHNS, CDR2 SASEGT. The V and J ends lost 6 bases and 7 bases respectively, with 15 bases between them. The CDR3 here is CASSETGRGGYTF. DNA for the CDR3: TGTGCCAGCAGCGAGACCGGACGGGGTGGCTACACCTTC.

The CDR3 region has the DNA TGTGCCAGCAGACTTCAGGGCCCCTCTGGGGCCAACGTCCTGACTTTC. Its protein product is CASRLQGPSGANVLTF. The chain uses TRBV7-9 and TRBJ2-6; D might be TRBD1 (5 bases). Germline V CDR1 and CDR2: SEHNR, FQNEAQ (reference sequence). The CDR3 is 16 residues long. Trimming removed 6 bases at V and 0 bases at J, with 12 bases between.

The J gene is TRBJ1-1, the V gene TRBV7-9; TRBD1 aligns across 10 bases. Trimming at V came to 5 bases and at J to 1 base, leaving 4 bases not matched to a gene. The CDR3 loop spans 15 amino acids. The germline V gene has CDR1 SEHNR and CDR2 FQNEAQ (reference sequence). This CDR3 reads CASSRDRGSNTEAFF. As DNA, the CDR3 is TGTGCCAGCAGCCGGGACAGGGGTTCGAACACTGAAGCTTTCTTT. Looking up the rest from reference TRBV7-9 and TRBJ1-1 gives the full variable domain: DTGVSQNPRHKITKRGQNVTFRCDPISEHNRLYWYRQTLGQGPEFLTYFQNEAQLEKSRLLSDRFSAERPKGSFSTLEIQRTEQGDSAMYLCASSRDRGSNTEAFFGQGTRLTVV.

A single count supports this clone. The chain uses TRBV19 and TRBJ2-3, with 9 bases that match TRBD2. The germline V gene encodes CDR1 LNHDA and CDR2 SQIVND (reference sequence). J was trimmed by 3 bases and V by 5 bases; bases with no gene match: 6. The CDR3 runs 15 residues. The CDR3 sequence: CASSSASGITDTQYF. CDR3 in DNA: TGTGCCAGTAGTTCGGCTAGCGGGATTACAGATACGCAGTATTTT. Full variable domain (outside the CDR3, taken from reference TRBV19 and TRBJ2-3): DGGITQSPKYLFRKEGQNVTLSCEQNLNHDAMYWYRQDPGQGLRLIYYSQIVNDFQKGDIAEGYSVSREKKESFPLTVTSAQKNPTAFYLCASSSASGITDTQYFGPGTRLTVL.

The gene calls are TRBV6-6 and TRBJ1-1, with D uncertain. There are 11 residues in the CDR3. With 6 bases removed from V and 5 bases from J, the gap between germline ends came to 7 bases. Germline CDR1 reads MNHNY; CDR2 reads SVGAGI (reference sequence). CDR3 sequence: CASRRYTEAFF. The CDR3 DNA reads TGTGCCAGCAGACGGTATACTGAAGCTTTCTTT.

CDR3 amino acids: CASSPRLAGYNEQFF. The CDR3 region has the DNA TGTGCCAGCAGCCCACGACTAGCGGGCTACAATGAGCAGTTCTTC. V and J are TRBV9 and TRBJ2-1, with 10 bases lining up with TRBD2. The germline gives CDR1 SGDLS, CDR2 YYNGEE. Germline trimming cut 4 bases from V and 3 bases from J; bases unmatched to any gene: 4. The CDR3 covers 15 residues.

This chain connects TRBV30 to TRBJ1-5, with a weak D call TRBD1 (6 bases). Germline V gene data show CDR1 as GTSNPN and CDR2 as SVGIG (reference sequence). CDR3 length: 13 residues. V shed 3 bases and J shed 7 bases, with 13 bases lying between them. In DNA form, the CDR3 reads TGTGCCTGGAGAAGGGGGGAGGGACAGCCCCAGCATTTT. Its protein product is CAWRRGEGQPQHF. Full variable domain (remainder filled in from reference TRBV30 and TRBJ1-5): SQTIHQWPATLVQPVGSPLSLECTVEGTSNPNLYWYRQAAGRGLQLLFYSVGIGQISSEVPQNLSASRPQDRQFILSSKKLLLSDSGFYLCAWRRGEGQPQHFGDGTRLSIL.

V usage is TRBV6-1 and J usage is TRBJ1-3; no clear D. Germline V CDR1 and CDR2: MNHNS, SASEGT. With 5 bases removed from V and 2 bases from J, the gap between germline ends came to 7 bases. This CDR3 comprises 13 residues. The CDR3 loop is CASSSSTGNTIYF. In DNA form, the CDR3 reads TGTGCCAGCAGTTCCAGTACTGGAAACACCATATATTTT.

The CDR3 sequence is CASSLGGQIVHGYTF. The CDR3 region has the DNA TGCGCCAGCAGCTTGGGGGGACAGATAGTACATGGCTACACCTTC. V and J are TRBV5-1 and TRBJ1-2, with 7 nucleotides matching TRBD1. The V segment lost 0 bases and the J segment 6 bases; nucleotides outside the gene matches: 8. Looked up from germline, CDR1 is SGHRS and CDR2 is YFSETQ. This CDR3 region has 15 residues.

The J gene is TRBJ1-4, the V gene TRBV27, with D perhaps matching TRBD1 (5 bases). The ends were cut back, 10 bases at V and 6 bases at J, with 15 bases in the middle. The CDR3 is 13 amino acids. Germline loops: CDR1 MNHEY, CDR2 SMNVEV (reference sequence). The CDR3 bases are TGTGCCACCGGGGGACGAAGGGATGAAAAACTGTTTTTT. This translates into CATGGRRDEKLFF. The whole variable domain, filled in from reference TRBV27 and TRBJ1-4, reads EAQVTQNPRYLITVTGKKLTVTCSQNMNHEYMSWYRQDPGLGLRQIYYSMNVEVTDKGDVPEGYKVSRKEKRNFPLILESPSPNQTSLYFCATGGRRDEKLFFGSGTQLSVL.

The chain employs TRBV30 and TRBJ1-5; 10 bases line up with TRBD1. The germline CDR1 and CDR2 sequences are GTSNPN and SVGIG (reference sequence). The trim removed 3 bases at V and 4 bases at J, leaving 6 bases unmatched. The CDR3 is 15 amino acids. The CDR3 DNA follows: TGTGCCTGGAGCCACGGACAGGGGGGGAATCAGCCCCAGCATTTT. As protein: CAWSHGQGGNQPQHF.

V and J are TRBV19 and TRBJ2-7; the match to TRBD2 covers 8 bases. Germline V gene data show CDR1 as LNHDA and CDR2 as SQIVND (reference sequence). V lost 3 bases to trimming and J lost 7 bases; unmatched junction nucleotides: 8. The CDR3 runs to 14 residues. The CDR3 nucleotides are TGTGCCAGTAGTATGACGGGAGGGCCTGAGGAGCAGTACTTC. This sequence encodes CASSMTGGPEEQYF.

The genes are TRBV5-4 and TRBJ1-6; D ambiguous. V was cut by 3 bases and J by 6 bases, with 13 bases left in between. The CDR3 has 15 amino acids. CDR1 and CDR2 from the germline V gene are SGHNT and YYREEE (reference sequence). The DNA of the CDR3 is TGTGCCAGCAGCTCCTACACGGTTCTTAATTCACCCCTCCACTTT. It translates to CASSSYTVLNSPLHF.

The chain employs TRBV30 and TRBJ1-1; no firm D call. The V gene lost 0 bases and the J gene lost 1 base, with 6 bases spanning the gap. The germline CDR1 and CDR2 sequences are GTSNPN and SVGIG (reference sequence). This CDR3 is 13 amino acids long. The CDR3 region is CAWSVLKNTEAFF. CDR3 nucleotide sequence: TGTGCCTGGAGTGTACTGAAGAACACTGAAGCTTTCTTT. Combining the CDR3 with reference TRBV30 and TRBJ1-1 gives the whole variable domain SQTIHQWPATLVQPVGSPLSLECTVEGTSNPNLYWYRQAAGRGLQLLFYSVGIGQISSEVPQNLSASRPQDRQFILSSKKLLLSDSGFYLCAWSVLKNTEAFFGQGTRLTVV.

The chain employs TRBV6-1 and TRBJ2-1; 7 bases match TRBD2. The germline CDR1 and CDR2 sequences are MNHNS and SASEGT. V gave up 3 bases and J gave up 7 bases; unmatched junction bases: 12. The CDR3 covers 16 residues. The CDR3 reads CASSDPLAAFGNEQFF. For the CDR3, the DNA is TGTGCCAGCAGTGACCCGCTAGCGGCCTTTGGGAATGAGCAGTTCTTC.

The chain has TRBV28 and TRBJ2-7, with D unclear. Germline loops: CDR1 MDHEN, CDR2 SYDVKM. V lost 5 bases to trimming and J lost 3 bases, with 14 bases between them. The CDR3 is made up of 14 amino acids. CDR3 nucleotide sequence: TGTGCCAGCAGTCCACCCCACTCCAGCTACGAGCAGTACTTC. This codes for CASSPPHSSYEQYF.